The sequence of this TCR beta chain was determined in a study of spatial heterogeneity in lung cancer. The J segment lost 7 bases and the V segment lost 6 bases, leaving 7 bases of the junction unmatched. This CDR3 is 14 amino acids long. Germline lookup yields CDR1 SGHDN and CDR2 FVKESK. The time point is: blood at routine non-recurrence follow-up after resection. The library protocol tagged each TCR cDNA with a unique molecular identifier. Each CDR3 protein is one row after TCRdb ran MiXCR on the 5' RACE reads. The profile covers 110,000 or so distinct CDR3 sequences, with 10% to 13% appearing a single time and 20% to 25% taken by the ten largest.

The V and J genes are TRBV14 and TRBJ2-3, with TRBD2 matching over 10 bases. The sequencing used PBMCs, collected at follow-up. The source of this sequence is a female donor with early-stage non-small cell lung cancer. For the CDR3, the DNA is TGTGCCAGCAGGGCGGCTAGCGGGAGTAATACGCAGTATTTT. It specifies CASRAASGSNTQYF.